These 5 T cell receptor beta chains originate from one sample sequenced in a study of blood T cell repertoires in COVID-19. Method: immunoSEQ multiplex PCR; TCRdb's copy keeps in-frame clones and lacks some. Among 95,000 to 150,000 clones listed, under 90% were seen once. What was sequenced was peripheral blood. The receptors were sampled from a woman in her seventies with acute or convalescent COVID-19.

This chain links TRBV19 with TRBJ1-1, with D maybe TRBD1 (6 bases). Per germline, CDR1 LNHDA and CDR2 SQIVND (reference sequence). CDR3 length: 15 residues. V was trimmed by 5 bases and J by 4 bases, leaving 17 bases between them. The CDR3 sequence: CASSGPRARGTEAFF. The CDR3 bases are TGTGCCAGTAGTGGACCGAGAGCCAGGGGCACTGAAGCTTTCTTT.

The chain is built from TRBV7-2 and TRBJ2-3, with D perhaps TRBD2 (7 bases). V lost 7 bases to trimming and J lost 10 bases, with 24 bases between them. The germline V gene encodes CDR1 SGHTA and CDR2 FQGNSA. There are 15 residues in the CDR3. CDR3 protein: CASTWIGGGDGPQYF. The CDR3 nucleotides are TGTGCCAGCACCTGGATAGGAGGGGGGGACGGTCCGCAGTATTTT.

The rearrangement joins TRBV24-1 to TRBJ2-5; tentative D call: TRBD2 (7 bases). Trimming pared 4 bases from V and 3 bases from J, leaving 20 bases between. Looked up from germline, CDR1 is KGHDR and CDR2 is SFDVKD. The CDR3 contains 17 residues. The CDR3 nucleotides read TGTGCCACCAGTGACCCCTTGGGGGGGAAGGGGGAAGAGACCCAGTACTTC. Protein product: CATSDPLGGKGEETQYF.

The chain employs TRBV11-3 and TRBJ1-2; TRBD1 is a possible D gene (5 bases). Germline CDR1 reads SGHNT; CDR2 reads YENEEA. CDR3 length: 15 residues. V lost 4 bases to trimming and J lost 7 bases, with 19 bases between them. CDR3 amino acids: CASSYNSGGIVGYTF. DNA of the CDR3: TGTGCCAGCAGCTATAACTCCGGGGGGATAGTTGGCTACACCTTC.

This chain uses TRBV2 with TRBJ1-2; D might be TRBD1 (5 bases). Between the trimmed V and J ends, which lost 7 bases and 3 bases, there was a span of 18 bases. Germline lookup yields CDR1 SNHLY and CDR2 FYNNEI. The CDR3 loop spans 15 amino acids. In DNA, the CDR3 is TGTGCCAGCATTTATACCCAGGGTGATGACTATGGCTACACCTTC. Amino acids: CASIYTQGDDYGYTF.